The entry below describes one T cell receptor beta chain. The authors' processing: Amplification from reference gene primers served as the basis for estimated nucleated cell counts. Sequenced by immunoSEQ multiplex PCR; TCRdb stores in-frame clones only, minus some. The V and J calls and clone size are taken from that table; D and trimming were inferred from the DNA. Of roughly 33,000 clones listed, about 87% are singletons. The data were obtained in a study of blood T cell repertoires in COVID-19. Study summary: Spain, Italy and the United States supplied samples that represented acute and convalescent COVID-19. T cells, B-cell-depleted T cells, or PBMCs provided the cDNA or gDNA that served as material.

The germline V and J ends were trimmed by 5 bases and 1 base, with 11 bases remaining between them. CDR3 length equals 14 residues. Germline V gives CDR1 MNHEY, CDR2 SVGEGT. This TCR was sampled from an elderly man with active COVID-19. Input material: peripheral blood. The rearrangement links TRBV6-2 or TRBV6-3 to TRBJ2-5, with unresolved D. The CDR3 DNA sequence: TGTGCCAGCAGTGCAAGCGCGATCCAAGAGACCCAGTACTTC. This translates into CASSASAIQETQYF.